Below are 8 T cell receptor beta chains sequenced from a single sample in a study of cytotoxic CD8 clonotypes in ibrutinib-treated CLL. TCRdb keeps only in-frame clones here, not all; method: immunoSEQ multiplex PCR. The sample has more than 110,000 clones; around 90% are singletons. The material sequenced was PBMCs, taken after 12 months of ibrutinib treatment. The receptors come from a human donor with chronic lymphocytic leukemia.

The chain uses TRBV6-5 and TRBJ2-1; 7 bases match TRBD1. The V segment lost 2 bases and the J segment 0 bases; nucleotides outside the gene matches: 4. This CDR3 is built from 16 residues. Germline CDR1 MNHEY, CDR2 SVGAGI. In nucleotides, the CDR3 is TGTGCCAGCAGTTACAGGGGGCCTAGCTCCTACAATGAGCAGTTCTTC. Protein sequence: CASSYRGPSSYNEQFF.

The chain is built from TRBV5-1 and TRBJ1-2; 8 bases match TRBD1. The V segment lost 0 bases and the J segment 3 bases; nucleotides outside the gene matches: 1. This CDR3 is 14 amino acids long. Looked up from germline, CDR1 is SGHRS and CDR2 is YFSETQ. Written as DNA, the CDR3 is TGCGCCAGCAGCTTGGTGGGACAGGACTATGGCTACACCTTC. It translates to CASSLVGQDYGYTF.

The rearrangement uses TRBV28 and TRBJ2-4; a possible D gene is TRBD2 (6 bases). Germline CDR1 and CDR2: MDHEN and SYDVKM. The CDR3 extends over 15 amino acids. Trimming removed 5 bases at V and 3 bases at J, with 14 bases between. CDR3 DNA: TGTGCCAGCAGTCCCCAGGGAGGCTTCAAAAACATTCAGTACTTC. Its protein is CASSPQGGFKNIQYF. Filled out from reference TRBV28 and TRBJ2-4, the complete variable domain reads DVKVTQSSRYLVKRTGEKVFLECVQDMDHENMFWYRQDPGLGLRLIYFSYDVKMKEKGDIPEGYSVSREKKERFSLILESASTNQTSMYLCASSPQGGFKNIQYFGAGTRLSVL.

The rearrangement uses TRBV28 and TRBJ2-7, with TRBD1 as a possible D gene (6 bases). Germline V gene lookup returns CDR1 MDHEN and CDR2 SYDVKM. The CDR3 consists of 15 residues. V was pared by 7 bases and J by 0 bases, with 16 bases between. The CDR3: CASTTRQESSYEQYF. In DNA, the CDR3 is TGTGCCAGCACCACCCGACAGGAGAGCTCCTACGAGCAGTACTTC.

This chain connects TRBV27 to TRBJ2-3, with a tentative D call TRBD1 (6 bases). This CDR3 is built from 15 residues. Germline values: CDR1 MNHEY, CDR2 SMNVEV (reference sequence). Trimming removed 2 bases at V and 2 bases at J, with 11 bases between. The CDR3 bases are TGTGCCAGCAGTTTAAGGCAGGGGTTCACAGATACGCAGTATTTT. Protein: CASSLRQGFTDTQYF.

This clone was detected a few times. The chain joins TRBV7-3 to TRBJ2-2, with D possibly matching TRBD2 (6 bases). This CDR3 contains 13 residues. V was trimmed by 5 bases and J by 6 bases, leaving 10 bases between them. Per germline, CDR1 SGHTA and CDR2 FQGTGA. CDR3: CASSLGGSGELFF. CDR3 nucleotides: TGTGCCAGCAGCCTAGGAGGGTCCGGGGAGCTGTTTTTT.

This chain links TRBV9 with TRBJ2-1; TRBD2 matches at 11 bases. The CDR3 consists of 15 residues. Germline CDR1 and CDR2: SGDLS and YYNGEE. V lost 4 bases, J lost 4 bases, and 4 bases stayed unmatched. CDR3 coding DNA: TGTGCCAGCAGCCCGGGACTAGCGGAATACAATGAGCAGTTCTTC. It yields the protein CASSPGLAEYNEQFF.

V gene TRBV27 combines with J gene TRBJ1-2; D might be TRBD1 (5 bases). The CDR3 runs to 14 residues. V lost 5 bases and J lost 4, with 14 bases in between. The germline gives CDR1 MNHEY, CDR2 SMNVEV (reference sequence). CDR3 coding DNA: TGTGCCAGCAGTCCAAGTGGCAGGGCCTATGGCTACACCTTC. Translated, it gives CASSPSGRAYGYTF.